This paragraph reports one TCR beta chain. The CDR3 covers 16 residues. Germline loops: CDR1 SNHLY, CDR2 FYNNEI. TCRdb processed the 5' RACE reads again and assigns one entry to each CDR3 protein, with no DNA. Its listing shows around 550,000 distinct CDR3 sequences. This sample was included in a study of T cells expressing NK-cell markers. The material sequenced was blood T cells: a sorted CD56 or NKG2C T cell subset, CD4+ or CD8+ T cells, or bulk PBMC T cells (not recorded which). The clonotype comes from a man between 18 and 35 years old in good health. This chain links TRBV2 with TRBJ2-2; TCRdb reports TRBD1, a call that lacks DNA to check it against. The CDR3 is CASPKETGTNTGELFF. Full variable domain (rest looked up from reference TRBV2 and TRBJ2-2): EPEVTQTPSHQVTQMGQEVILRCVPISNHLYFYWYRQILGQKVEFLVSFYNNEISEKSEIFDDQFSVERPDGSNFTLKIRSTKLEDSAMYFCASPKETGTNTGELFFGEGSRLTVL.